A selection of T cell receptor beta chains follows, all from one sample in a study of blood T cell repertoires in COVID-19. Sequencing was performed with immunoSEQ multiplex PCR; in TCRdb, only in-frame clones are kept and a portion is missing. The sample comprises around 99,000 clones, about 87% of which are singletons, and about 1.1% rests with the top ten. The sequenced sample consisted of peripheral blood. The receptors stem from a human donor in a cohort sampled during active COVID-19. The CDR3 runs from the conserved cysteine through the conserved F or W. The order of the fields is D gene, CDR3 length, V gene, clone size, J gene, CDR3 protein, CDR3 DNA. A D gene is named only where the DNA matches it firmly. The listing skips clone size in some rows; elsewhere it reads once, few, many or a size class.

D: TRBD1; length: 15; V: TRBV15; size: -; J: TRBJ2-7; CDR3: CATSRDYDRAYEQYF; DNA: TGTGCCACCAGCAGAGACTACGACAGGGCCTACGAGCAGTACTTC
D: -; length: 13; V: TRBV19; size: -; J: TRBJ2-5; CDR3: CASSPVRGETQYF; DNA: TGTGCCAGTAGTCCGGTACGGGGAGAGACCCAGTACTTC
D: -; length: 13; V: TRBV3-1/TRBV3-2; size: few; J: TRBJ1-1; CDR3: CASRLGASTEAFF; DNA: TGTGCCAGCAGGTTGGGGGCCAGCACTGAAGCTTTCTTT
D: -; length: 15; V: TRBV4-2; size: -; J: TRBJ1-2; CDR3: CASSQGGGVNYGYTF; DNA: TGTGCCAGCAGCCAAGGAGGGGGGGTTAACTATGGCTACACCTTC
D: -; length: 14; V: TRBV28; size: once; J: TRBJ1-2; CDR3: CASTSWGGNYGYTF; DNA: TGTGCCAGCACCTCGTGGGGGGGGAACTATGGCTACACCTTC
D: -; length: 13; V: TRBV28; size: -; J: TRBJ1-1; CDR3: CATRGVQNTEAFF; DNA: TGTGCCACCCGGGGAGTGCAGAACACTGAAGCTTTCTTT
D: -; length: 13; V: TRBV27; size: few; J: TRBJ1-6; CDR3: CASKFGGNSPLHF; DNA: TGTGCCAGCAAATTTGGCGGAAATTCACCCCTCCACTTT
D: -; length: 11; V: TRBV2; size: -; J: TRBJ2-7; CDR3: CTSSEGPAPGF; DNA: TGTACCAGCAGTGAAGGACCCGCGCCGGGCTTC
D: -; length: 12; V: TRBV12-3/TRBV12-4; size: -; J: TRBJ1-5; CDR3: CASSYGKQPQHF; DNA: TGTGCCAGCAGTTACGGGAAACAGCCCCAGCATTTT
D: -; length: 15; V: TRBV5-1; size: -; J: TRBJ2-2; CDR3: CASSGRQGNTGELFF; DNA: TGCGCCAGCAGCGGCCGGCAGGGGAACACCGGGGAGCTGTTTTTT
D: TRBD2; length: 15; V: TRBV7-8; size: -; J: TRBJ2-1; CDR3: CASRFASGTYNEQFF; DNA: TGTGCCAGCAGGTTTGCTAGCGGGACCTACAATGAGCAGTTCTTC